This TCR beta chain was identified in a study of cytomegalovirus exposure and HLA in healthy donors. Primers for the PCR totalled 60 Vbeta and 13 Jbeta. Sequenced by immunoSEQ multiplex PCR; TCRdb stores in-frame clones only, minus some. The sample shows approximately 130,000 clones, 60% to 80% of them seen only once. Trimming took off 4 bases at V and 7 bases at J, with 20 bases between the two ends. This CDR3 is built from 16 residues. The germline CDR1 and CDR2 sequences are SGHDN and FVKESK. The genes are TRBV14 and TRBJ2-1; TRBD2 is a possible D gene (6 bases). Material: PBMCs. The clonotype originates from a man aged 50 to 60 in good health and CMV-seronegative. The CDR3 nucleotides are TGTGCCAGCAGCCTCCTCGTAGGAGGGTCCGGGAATGAGCAGTTCTTC. Translation: CASSLLVGGSGNEQFF.